This T cell receptor beta chain was sequenced in a study of shared clonotypes between healthy human individuals. Concerning this clone: The sample contains more than one DNA sequence encoding this CDR3.

Generated by immunoSEQ multiplex PCR, the TCRdb table keeps only in-frame clones and is missing some. The data hold about 2.4 million clones, with 93% observed a single time. The CDR3 has 12 amino acids. V shed 3 bases, J shed 8 bases, and the junction held 3 bases outside the gene matches. Looked up from germline, CDR1 is MDHEN and CDR2 is SYDVKM. The chain joins TRBV28 to TRBJ1-2; 7 bases agree with TRBD1. This TCR was recovered from a young man in good health. Some clones in this sample may be carry-over from other donors' samples. Sequencing was carried out using naive CD4+ T cells from PBMCs. Described subset: CD45RA+ positively selected. This CDR3 reads CASSFLGGGYTF. CDR3 DNA: TGTGCCAGCAGTTTCCTAGGGGGCGGCTACACCTTC.